The clone carrying this T cell receptor beta chain has only a few counts. These data belong to a study of blood T cell repertoires in COVID-19. Assay used: immunoSEQ multiplex PCR; TCRdb lists only in-frame clones, some missing. Here the sample spans over 200,000 clones, approximately 87% being singletons. Germline assignment: CDR1 LNHDA and CDR2 SQIVND (reference sequence). The CDR3 extends over 18 amino acids. With V trimmed by 6 bases and J by 0 bases, 12 bases remained unmatched. V and J are TRBV19 and TRBJ1-5; 9 bases agree with TRBD1. This TCR derives from a woman aged 45-65 years in a cohort exposed to, infected with or recovered from COVID-19 (not recorded which). Specimen: PBMCs or T cells enriched from blood (not recorded which). The CDR3 region is CASRVGQGSVYSNQPQHF. The CDR3 DNA reads TGTGCCAGTAGGGTCGGACAGGGGTCGGTTTATAGCAATCAGCCCCAGCATTTT.